This note documents a single T cell receptor beta chain sequence. The germline CDR1 and CDR2 sequences are SEHNR and FQNEAQ (reference sequence). Trimming shortened V by 1 base and J by 6 bases, and 12 bases separated the two germline ends. There are 15 residues in the CDR3. The data were taken from a study of blood T cell repertoires in COVID-19. Method: immunoSEQ multiplex PCR; TCRdb's copy keeps in-frame clones and lacks some. The repertoire includes around 67,000 clones, approximately 82% of them detected once, and about 16% sits in the top ten. The rearrangement links TRBV7-9 to TRBJ2-2; no clear D gene. This sequence originates from an elderly man with active COVID-19. Sequencing was done on a sample of peripheral blood. CDR3 sequence (DNA): TGTGCCAGCAGCTTAGATGGAGTTTCAGCCGGGGAGCTGTTTTTT. Its protein is CASSLDGVSAGELFF.